This T cell receptor (beta chain) was captured by sequencing in a study of shared clonotypes between healthy human individuals. Study observations and caveats: Clonotype sharing among the donors was expected to vary with sequencing depth.

Libraries were prepared by immunoSEQ multiplex PCR; TCRdb keeps only in-frame clonotypes and omits some of them. The data contain fewer than 2.5 million clones, 80% to 95% of them singletons. V dropped 0 bases and J dropped 5 bases, with 10 bases sitting between them. Germline assignment: CDR1 MNHNS and CDR2 SASEGT. The CDR3 is 14 amino acids. Turning to this clone: The antigen remains undetermined.

What was sequenced was naive CD4+ T cells from PBMCs. Subset here: CD45RA+ positively selected. The TCR comes from a man aged 18-30 years in good health. Some clones in this sample may be carry-over from other donors' samples. The chain joins TRBV6-1 to TRBJ1-2, with a tentative D call TRBD1 (6 bases). CDR3 coding DNA: TGTGCCAGCAGTGAAGCGCACAGGGTTTATGGCTACACCTTC. It encodes CASSEAHRVYGYTF.